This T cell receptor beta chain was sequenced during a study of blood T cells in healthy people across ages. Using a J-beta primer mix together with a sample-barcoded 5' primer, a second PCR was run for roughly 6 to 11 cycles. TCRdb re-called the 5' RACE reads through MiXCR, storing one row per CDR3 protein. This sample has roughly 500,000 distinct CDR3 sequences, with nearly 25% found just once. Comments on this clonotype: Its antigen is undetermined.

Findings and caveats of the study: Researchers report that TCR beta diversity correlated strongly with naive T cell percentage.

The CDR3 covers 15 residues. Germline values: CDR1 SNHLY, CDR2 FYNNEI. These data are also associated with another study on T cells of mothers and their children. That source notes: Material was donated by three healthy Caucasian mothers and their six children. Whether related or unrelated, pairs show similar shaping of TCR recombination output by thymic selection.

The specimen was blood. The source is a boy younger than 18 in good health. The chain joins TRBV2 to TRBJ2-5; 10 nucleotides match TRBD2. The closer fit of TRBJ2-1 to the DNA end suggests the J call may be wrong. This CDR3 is CASSEALAGEDEQFF. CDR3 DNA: TGTGCCAGCAGTGAAGCGCTAGCGGGAGAGGATGAGCAGTTCTTC.